The source of this T cell receptor (beta chain) is a study of beta chain features in type 1 diabetes. About this clone itself: Antigen: not known.

Germline V gene data show CDR1 as SGHNT and CDR2 as YYREEE (reference sequence). The CDR3 covers 16 residues. The V gene lost 4 bases and the J gene lost 0 bases, with 14 bases spanning the gap. Each of the CD4+ naive, central memory, regulatory and stem cell-like memory populations was sorted via CD45RO/CCR7/CD25/CD127/CD95/CD27. TCRB transcripts that were expressed got sequenced, as all of the isolated RNA had been reverse transcribed. For naive, central memory and regulatory T cell samples, reads averaged about 3.5 million. Clones were read by immunoSEQ multiplex PCR, and TCRdb kept only the in-frame ones, dropping some. The sample carries approximately 360,000 clones, roughly an eighth recorded once. Study results and limitations: Shorter TCRB CDR3s, moderately but significantly so, marked every one of the four CD4+ subsets in Type 1 diabetes patients. The study found fewer insertions and more deletions at VDJ junctions in type 1 diabetes patients.

The sequenced sample consisted of naive CD4+ T cells from blood. The chain has TRBV5-4 and TRBJ1-3; D is unresolved. This TCR came from a woman under 30 with type 1 diabetes. The DNA of the CDR3 is TGTGCCAGCAGCAAAGGACTGCAGAGCTCTGGAAACACCATATATTTT. It translates to CASSKGLQSSGNTIYF.